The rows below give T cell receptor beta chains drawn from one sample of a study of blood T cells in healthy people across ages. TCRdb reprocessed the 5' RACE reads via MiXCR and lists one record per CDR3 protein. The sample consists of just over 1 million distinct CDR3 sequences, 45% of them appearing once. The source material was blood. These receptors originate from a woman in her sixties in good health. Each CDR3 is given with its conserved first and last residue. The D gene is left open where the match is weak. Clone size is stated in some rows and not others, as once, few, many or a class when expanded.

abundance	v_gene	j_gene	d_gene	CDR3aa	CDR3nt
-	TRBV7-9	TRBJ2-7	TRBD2	CASSFVSGILPYEQYF	TGTGCCAGCAGCTTCGTTAGCGGGATCTTACCCTACGAGCAGTACTTC
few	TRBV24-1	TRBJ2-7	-	CATAPAGSTSYEQYF	TGTGCCACCGCACCGGCCGGGTCCACATCCTACGAGCAGTACTTC
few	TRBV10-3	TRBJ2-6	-	CAISVASDGANVLTF	TGTGCCATCAGTGTAGCGTCTGATGGGGCCAACGTCCTGACTTTC
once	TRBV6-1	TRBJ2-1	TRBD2	CASSEIRVTSGRANEQFF	TGTGCCAGCAGTGAAATCAGGGTGACTAGCGGGAGGGCCAATGAGCAGTTCTTC
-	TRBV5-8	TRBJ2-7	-	CASSSPSFGSYEQYF	TGTGCCAGCAGCTCGCCCTCATTTGGCTCCTACGAGCAGTACTTC
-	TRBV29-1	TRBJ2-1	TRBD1	CSVTGGETQFF	TGCAGCGTTACAGGGGGAGAGACCCAGTTCTTC
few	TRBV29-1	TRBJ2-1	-	CSVDKGRSYNEQFF	TGCAGCGTTGACAAGGGTAGGTCCTACAATGAGCAGTTCTTC
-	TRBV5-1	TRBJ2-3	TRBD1	CASSSWTGQTSTDTQYF	TGCGCCAGCAGCTCGTGGACAGGGCAGACTAGCACAGATACGCAGTATTTT
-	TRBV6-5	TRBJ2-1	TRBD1	CASSQQGALEQFF	TGTGCCAGCAGTCAGCAGGGGGCTCTTGAGCAGTTCTTC
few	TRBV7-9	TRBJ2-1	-	CASSLVTGAYNEQFF	TGTGCCAGCAGCTTAGTAACGGGAGCTTACAATGAGCAGTTCTTC
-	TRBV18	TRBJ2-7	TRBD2	CASSPQELAGDEQYF	TGTGCCAGCTCACCACAAGAACTAGCGGGAGACGAGCAGTACTTC
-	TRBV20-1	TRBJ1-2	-	CRATTGLGYTF	TGCAGGGCTACAACAGGGTTAGGCTACACCTTC
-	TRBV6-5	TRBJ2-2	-	CASSYMWREANTGELFF	TGTGCCAGCAGTTACATGTGGCGGGAAGCGAACACCGGGGAGCTGTTTTTT
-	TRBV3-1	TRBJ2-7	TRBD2	CASSPSSGSSWNEQYF	TGTGCCAGCAGTCCTTCTAGCGGGAGCTCCTGGAATGAGCAGTACTTC
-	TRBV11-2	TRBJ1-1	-	CASSFPTGAGTEAFF	TGTGCCAGCAGCTTCCCCACGGGCGCCGGGACTGAAGCTTTCTTT
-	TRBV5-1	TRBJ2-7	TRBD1	CASSTSGQIYEQYF	TGCGCCAGCAGCACCTCGGGACAGATCTACGAGCAGTACTTC
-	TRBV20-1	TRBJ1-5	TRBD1	CSAGTGNGNQPQHF	TGCAGTGCTGGGACAGGGAATGGCAATCAGCCCCAGCATTTT
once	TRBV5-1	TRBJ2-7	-	CASSLTVMDGTYEQYF	TGCGCCAGCAGCTTGACCGTAATGGACGGTACCTACGAGCAGTACTTC
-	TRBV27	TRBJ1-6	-	CASSLKTGYNSPLHF	TGTGCCAGCAGCCTGAAGACAGGTTATAATTCACCCCTCCACTTT
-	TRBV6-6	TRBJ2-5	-	CASSYEGVGETQYF	TGTGCCAGCAGTTACGAAGGCGTGGGTGAGACCCAGTACTTC
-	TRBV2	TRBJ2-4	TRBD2	CASSPSGRASGGRVQYF	TGTGCCAGCAGTCCTAGCGGGAGGGCCTCAGGAGGACGCGTTCAGTACTTC
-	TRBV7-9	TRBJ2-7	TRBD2	CASSHIAGTGYEQYF	TGTGCCAGCAGCCACATAGCGGGAACAGGTTACGAGCAGTACTTC
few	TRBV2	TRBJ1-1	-	CASSSVLNTEAFF	TGTGCCAGCAGTTCCGTTCTGAACACTGAAGCTTTCTTT
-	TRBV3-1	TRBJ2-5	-	CASSQGVGGETQYF	TGTGCCAGCAGCCAAGGGGTCGGTGGAGAGACCCAGTACTTC
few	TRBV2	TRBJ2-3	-	CASSEALSASTDTQYF	TGTGCCAGCAGTGAAGCTTTGTCAGCTAGCACAGATACGCAGTATTTT
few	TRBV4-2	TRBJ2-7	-	CASTREGGGYEQYF	TGTGCCAGCACCAGGGAGGGGGGAGGCTACGAGCAGTACTTC
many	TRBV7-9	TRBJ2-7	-	CASSQSGTYEQYF	TGCGCCAGCAGCCAGTCAGGTACCTACGAGCAGTACTTC
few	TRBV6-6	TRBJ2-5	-	CASSYVGLETQYF	TGTGCCAGCAGTTACGTAGGGTTAGAGACCCAGTACTTC
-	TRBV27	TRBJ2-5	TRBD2	CASSSSAGLQETQYF	TGTGCCAGCAGTTCCTCAGCGGGACTCCAAGAGACCCAGTACTTC
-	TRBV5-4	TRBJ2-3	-	CASSPGQAAQYF	TGTGCCAGCAGTCCCGGTCAGGCGGCGCAGTATTTT
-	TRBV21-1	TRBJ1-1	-	CASSKNQPGQGVNTEAFF	TGTGCCAGCAGCAAAAATCAACCGGGACAGGGGGTGAACACTGAAGCTTTCTTT
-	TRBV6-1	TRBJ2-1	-	CASTLDLSSYNEQFF	TGTGCCAGCACCTTAGACCTTAGCTCCTACAATGAGCAGTTCTTC
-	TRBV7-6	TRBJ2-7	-	CASSLARQASYEQYF	TGTGCCAGCAGCTTAGCAAGACAGGCCTCCTACGAGCAGTACTTC
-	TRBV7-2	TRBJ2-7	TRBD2	CASTRLAGVAEQYF	TGTGCCAGCACCCGACTAGCGGGAGTAGCCGAGCAGTACTTC
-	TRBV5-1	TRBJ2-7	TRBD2	CASSARGTSGRNYYEQYF	TGCGCCAGCAGCGCACGCGGGACTAGCGGGCGAAACTACTACGAGCAGTACTTC
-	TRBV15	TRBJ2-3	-	CATNPAASTDTQYF	TGTGCCACCAACCCGGCGGCGAGCACAGATACGCAGTATTTT
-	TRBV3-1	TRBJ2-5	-	CASSLREGHRLLWERYF	TGTGCCAGCAGCCTAAGGGAGGGACACCGTCTATTGTGGGAGCGGTACTTC
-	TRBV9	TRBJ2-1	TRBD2	CASNGGGRDQSSYNEQFF	TGTGCCAGCAACGGCGGCGGGAGAGACCAGAGCTCCTACAATGAGCAGTTCTTC
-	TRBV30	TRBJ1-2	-	CAWRGSQGIKAFYGYTF	TGTGCCTGGAGGGGGAGTCAGGGGATTAAAGCGTTCTATGGCTACACCTTC
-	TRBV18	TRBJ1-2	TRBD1	CACSPTGGQGASGYTF	TGTGCCTGCTCACCGACCGGGGGACAGGGGGCTTCTGGCTACACCTTC
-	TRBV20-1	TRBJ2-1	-	CSARTPTGDEQFF	TGCAGTGCCCGGACTCCAACGGGCGATGAGCAGTTCTTC
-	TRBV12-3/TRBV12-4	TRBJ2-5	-	CASSRTYQETQYF	TGTGCCAGCAGCCGCACGTACCAAGAGACCCAGTACTTC
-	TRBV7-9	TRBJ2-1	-	CASTGQTPSNEQFF	TGTGCCAGCACTGGTCAGACTCCCAGTAATGAGCAGTTCTTC
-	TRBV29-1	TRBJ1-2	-	CSVSDDYTF	TGCAGCGTTAGTGATGACTACACCTTC
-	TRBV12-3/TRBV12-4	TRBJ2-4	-	CASSPPGGIQYF	TGTGCCAGCAGCCCGCCTGGTGGCATTCAGTACTTC
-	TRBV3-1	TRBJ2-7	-	CASSQVEYEQYF	TGTGCCAGCAGCCAAGTAGAATACGAGCAGTACTTC
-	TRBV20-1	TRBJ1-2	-	CSVARYGYTF	TGCAGTGTAGCCAGGTATGGCTACACCTTC
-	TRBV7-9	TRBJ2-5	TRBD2	CASSLSTSGETQYF	TGTGCCAGCAGCTTAAGCACTAGCGGAGAGACCCAGTACTTC
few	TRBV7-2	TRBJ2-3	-	CASSSGLGRYTQYF	TGTGCCAGCAGCTCGGGACTCGGCAGATATACGCAGTATTTT
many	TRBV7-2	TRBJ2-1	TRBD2	CASSSLGLAGDEQFF	TGTGCCAGCAGCTCTTTGGGACTAGCGGGAGATGAGCAGTTCTTC
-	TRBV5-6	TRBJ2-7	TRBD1	CASSLPGTGRSEQYF	TGTGCCAGCAGCCTGCCCGGGACAGGGAGGTCCGAGCAGTACTTC
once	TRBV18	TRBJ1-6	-	CASSKGQRGANSPLHF	TGTGCCAGCTCGAAGGGACAAAGGGGCGCTAATTCACCCCTCCACTTT
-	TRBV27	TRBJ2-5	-	CASSLRWGRVSRPQETQYF	TGTGCCAGCAGTTTGAGGTGGGGACGAGTATCCCGCCCCCAAGAGACCCAGTACTTC
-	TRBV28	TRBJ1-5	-	CASSARGGLGSQPQHF	TGTGCCAGCAGTGCAAGAGGGGGATTAGGCAGTCAGCCCCAGCATTTT
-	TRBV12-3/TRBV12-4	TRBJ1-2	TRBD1	CASTNRGADSGYTF	TGTGCCAGCACTAACAGGGGAGCCGATTCTGGCTACACCTTC
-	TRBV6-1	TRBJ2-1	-	CASSDQSGHNEQFF	TGTGCCAGCAGTGACCAAAGCGGACACAATGAGCAGTTCTTC
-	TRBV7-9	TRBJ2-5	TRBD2	CASSSTIGEGRKTQYF	TGTGCCAGCAGCTCGACTATAGGGGAGGGCCGGAAGACCCAGTACTTC
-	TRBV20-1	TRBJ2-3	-	CSARSYISSSGRTDTQYF	TGCAGTGCTAGATCTTATATTTCATCTAGTGGGCGGACAGATACGCAGTATTTT
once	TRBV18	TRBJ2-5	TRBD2	CASSTDPRGSTQETQYF	TGTGCCAGCTCGACCGACCCGCGCGGGAGCACCCAAGAGACCCAGTACTTC
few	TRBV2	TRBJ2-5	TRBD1	CASTGQGAQQTQYF	TGTGCCAGCACTGGACAGGGGGCGCAACAGACCCAGTACTTC